Listed below are T cell receptor beta chains from one sample, sequenced in a study of beta chain features in type 1 diabetes. Data came from immunoSEQ multiplex PCR; TCRdb stores just in-frame clones and leaves some out. Of approximately 27,000 clones listed, 49% were seen once; the top ten hold roughly 0.29%. Sequencing used stem cell memory CD4+ T cells from blood. These TCRs come from a man aged 25 to 45 with type 1 diabetes. Each CDR3 is given without its conserved first and last residue.

v_call	j_call	cdr3_aa
TRBV11-2	TRBJ2-5	ASSPYRDPGGGIQY
TRBV7-2	TRBJ2-5	ASSRRGTDPETQY
TRBV5-1	TRBJ2-2	ASSLDRLRDLTGELF
TRBV11-2	TRBJ2-3	ASSLAGRGRVADTQY
TRBV7-9	TRBJ1-2	ASSSPLGGYT
TRBV2	TRBJ2-7	ASSVGLYSYEQY
TRBV5-1	TRBJ2-5	ASSFTSGQETQY
TRBV29-1	TRBJ2-5	SVARARAYQETQY
TRBV6-1	TRBJ2-3	ASSPGQGAADTQY
TRBV5-1	TRBJ2-1	ASSPGSRGNYNEQF
TRBV10-3	TRBJ2-1	AIMGLAGGNNEQF
TRBV7-9	TRBJ1-3	ASSLGHSGNTIY
TRBV29-1	TRBJ2-2	SVSIRGTGAGELF
TRBV5-1	TRBJ2-7	ASSDPGQGPYEQY
TRBV5-4	TRBJ2-3	ASSLGGGTDTQY
TRBV5-1	TRBJ1-2	ASRQGDKGYT
TRBV2	TRBJ1-2	ASMGTGSNYGYT
TRBV19	TRBJ2-2	ASLREGRSFTGELF
TRBV2	TRBJ2-3	ASSVLAGGLADTQY
TRBV30	TRBJ1-2	AWAPGPYGYT
TRBV11-2	TRBJ1-6	ASSISNSPLH
TRBV10-2	TRBJ2-2	ASRLGLAGSTGELF
TRBV5-4	TRBJ1-1	ASSQDGGLRAF
TRBV11-1	TRBJ1-2	ASSPWTVNYGYT
TRBV19	TRBJ2-7	ASSQQRQGGNYEQY
TRBV5-1	TRBJ1-1	ASSLNVQGAEAF
TRBV13	TRBJ2-5	ASSLVTGGGETQY
TRBV18	TRBJ2-5	ASSPPSQETQY
TRBV5-5	TRBJ1-5	ASSLVVTGIYDQPQH
TRBV27	TRBJ2-3	ASSVSGGPERTQY
TRBV2	TRBJ2-5	ASTPIRETQY
TRBV19	TRBJ1-5	ASSIGAGFGNQPQH
TRBV6-1	TRBJ1-3	ASSDGVASGNTIY
TRBV28	TRBJ2-7	ASKSYEQY
TRBV7-2	TRBJ2-6	ASSLTRDAGANVLT
TRBV19	TRBJ1-1	ASSPRTGEGTEAF
TRBV5-4	TRBJ1-1	ASSLAGGEGTEAF
TRBV5-1	TRBJ2-7	ASSPRQGASYEQY
TRBV29-1	TRBJ1-5	SVAWGTGNHQPQH